This is a list of T cell receptor beta chains from one sample in a study of identical twins. TCRdb used MiXCR to reprocess the 5' RACE reads, holding one entry per CDR3 protein. Of around 1.7 million distinct CDR3 sequences in the sample, about 30% were seen once. The specimen sequenced was cord blood. These receptors originate from a newborn girl in good health. Both conserved end residues are part of each CDR3. Each record gives: clone size, D gene, J gene, V gene, CDR3 protein, CDR3 DNA. A D gene is named only where the DNA matches it firmly. Size is stated for part of the rows, as once, few or many counts, or as a class when the clone is expanded.

abundance: .; d_gene: TRBD1; j_gene: TRBJ2-7; v_gene: TRBV29-1; CDR3aa: CSVPGQGFYNEQYF; CDR3nt: TGCAGCGTCCCGGGACAGGGTTTCTACAATGAGCAGTACTTC
abundance: many; d_gene: .; j_gene: TRBJ1-6; v_gene: TRBV4-2; CDR3aa: CASSQDVYSSYNSPLHF; CDR3nt: TGTGCCAGCAGCCAAGATGTTTACAGCTCCTATAATTCACCCCTCCACTTT
abundance: few; d_gene: .; j_gene: TRBJ2-4; v_gene: TRBV4-1; CDR3aa: CASSQGLALREQYF; CDR3nt: TGCGCCAGCAGCCAAGGTTTGGCCCTAAGGGAGCAGTACTTC
abundance: few; d_gene: TRBD2; j_gene: TRBJ2-7; v_gene: TRBV28; CDR3aa: CASSSGLAGGGSYEQYF; CDR3nt: TGTGCCAGCAGTTCGGGACTAGCGGGAGGAGGCTCCTACGAGCAGTACTTC
abundance: .; d_gene: TRBD1; j_gene: TRBJ2-1; v_gene: TRBV20-1; CDR3aa: CSDAATGGPYNEQFF; CDR3nt: TGCAGTGACGCCGCCACAGGGGGCCCCTACAATGAGCAGTTCTTC
abundance: many; d_gene: TRBD1; j_gene: TRBJ1-2; v_gene: TRBV6-5; CDR3aa: CASSYRGQGGYGYTF; CDR3nt: TGTGCCAGCAGTTACAGGGGACAGGGTGGCTATGGCTACACCTTC
abundance: .; d_gene: .; j_gene: TRBJ2-1; v_gene: TRBV5-1; CDR3aa: CASSLAGGASSYNEQFF; CDR3nt: TGCGCCAGCAGCTTGGCGGGGGGCGCAAGCTCCTACAATGAGCAGTTCTTC
abundance: few; d_gene: .; j_gene: TRBJ2-3; v_gene: TRBV9; CDR3aa: CASSGGPSTDAQYF; CDR3nt: TGTGCCAGCAGCGGCGGACCTTCCACAGATGCGCAGTATTTT
abundance: few; d_gene: .; j_gene: TRBJ2-3; v_gene: TRBV9; CDR3aa: CASSDLGPGTQYF; CDR3nt: TGTGCCAGCAGCGACCTCGGTCCAGGGACGCAGTATTTT
abundance: few; d_gene: .; j_gene: TRBJ2-3; v_gene: TRBV7-9; CDR3aa: CASSPRATDYTDTQYF; CDR3nt: TGTGCCAGCAGCCCGCGGGCGACAGACTACACAGATACGCAGTATTTT
abundance: .; d_gene: TRBD1; j_gene: TRBJ2-7; v_gene: TRBV10-3; CDR3aa: CAISPGTGDYEQYF; CDR3nt: TGTGCCATCAGCCCCGGGACAGGGGATTACGAGCAGTACTTC
abundance: few; d_gene: .; j_gene: TRBJ1-2; v_gene: TRBV4-1; CDR3aa: CASSFGGPTRDGYTF; CDR3nt: TGCGCCAGCAGCTTTGGTGGACCTACAAGGGATGGCTACACCTTC
abundance: few; d_gene: .; j_gene: TRBJ1-2; v_gene: TRBV20-1; CDR3aa: CSATGRGRPGLDGYTF; CDR3nt: TGCAGTGCCACCGGTCGGGGGCGCCCGGGTCTGGATGGCTACACCTTC
abundance: .; d_gene: .; j_gene: TRBJ2-7; v_gene: TRBV20-1; CDR3aa: CSARDRPEQYF; CDR3nt: TGCAGTGCTAGAGATAGGCCCGAGCAGTACTTC
abundance: few; d_gene: .; j_gene: TRBJ1-5; v_gene: TRBV6-6; CDR3aa: CASSSYSSNQPQHF; CDR3nt: TGTGCCAGCAGTTCGTACAGTAGCAATCAGCCCCAGCATTTT
abundance: .; d_gene: .; j_gene: TRBJ1-5; v_gene: TRBV19; CDR3aa: CASSEIQGQDQPQHF; CDR3nt: TGTGCCAGTAGTGAAATCCAGGGACAAGATCAGCCCCAGCATTTT
abundance: .; d_gene: TRBD1; j_gene: TRBJ2-7; v_gene: TRBV6-1; CDR3aa: CASEQGSINEQYF; CDR3nt: TGTGCCAGCGAACAGGGGTCGATAAATGAGCAGTACTTC
abundance: few; d_gene: .; j_gene: TRBJ2-2; v_gene: TRBV12-3/TRBV12-4; CDR3aa: CASRPSRGGTGELFF; CDR3nt: TGTGCCAGCCGTCCGTCCCGAGGGGGCACCGGGGAGCTGTTTTTT
abundance: .; d_gene: .; j_gene: TRBJ2-1; v_gene: TRBV3-1; CDR3aa: CASRWSIMGDNEQFF; CDR3nt: TGTGCCAGTAGATGGAGTATCATGGGGGACAATGAGCAGTTCTTC
abundance: .; d_gene: .; j_gene: TRBJ2-7; v_gene: TRBV27; CDR3aa: CASSCGQTYEQYF; CDR3nt: TGTGCCAGCAGTTGCGGACAGACCTACGAGCAGTACTTC
abundance: .; d_gene: .; j_gene: TRBJ2-1; v_gene: TRBV15; CDR3aa: CATSRAGAVGKDNEQFF; CDR3nt: TGTGCCACCAGCAGAGCCGGGGCAGTCGGAAAGGATAATGAGCAGTTCTTC
abundance: few; d_gene: TRBD1; j_gene: TRBJ2-3; v_gene: TRBV28; CDR3aa: CASTGQQGVSTDTQYF; CDR3nt: TGTGCCAGCACTGGCCAACAGGGGGTTAGCACAGATACGCAGTATTTT
abundance: .; d_gene: .; j_gene: TRBJ2-4; v_gene: TRBV6-2/TRBV6-3; CDR3aa: CASSLRDILSMDIQYF; CDR3nt: TGTGCCAGCAGTCTCCGGGACATCTTATCTATGGACATTCAGTACTTC
abundance: .; d_gene: .; j_gene: TRBJ2-5; v_gene: TRBV12-3/TRBV12-4; CDR3aa: CASSLGPGSQQYF; CDR3nt: TGTGCCAGCAGCCTCGGTCCAGGAAGCCAGCAGTACTTC
abundance: .; d_gene: .; j_gene: TRBJ2-7; v_gene: TRBV6-5; CDR3aa: CASSYSSGPSYEQYF; CDR3nt: TGTGCCAGCAGTTACTCTAGCGGACCCTCCTACGAGCAGTACTTC
abundance: .; d_gene: .; j_gene: TRBJ2-3; v_gene: TRBV20-1; CDR3aa: CSARETRNTDTQYF; CDR3nt: TGCAGTGCTAGAGAAACCAGGAACACAGATACGCAGTATTTT
abundance: few; d_gene: TRBD1; j_gene: TRBJ1-1; v_gene: TRBV30; CDR3aa: CAWRPYYRTGNTEAFF; CDR3nt: TGTGCCTGGAGACCCTACTACCGGACAGGGAACACTGAAGCTTTCTTT
abundance: few; d_gene: .; j_gene: TRBJ2-5; v_gene: TRBV2; CDR3aa: CASSHRRDVFPGLYF; CDR3nt: TGTGCCAGCAGCCACCGCAGGGATGTATTTCCCGGTTTGTACTTC
abundance: .; d_gene: .; j_gene: TRBJ2-5; v_gene: TRBV20-1; CDR3aa: CSAKRRQSKETQYF; CDR3nt: TGCAGTGCAAAAAGGAGACAATCCAAAGAGACCCAGTACTTC
abundance: .; d_gene: .; j_gene: TRBJ2-4; v_gene: TRBV21-1; CDR3aa: CASSGREGLAKNIQYF; CDR3nt: TGTGCCAGCAGCGGCCGGGAGGGGCTAGCCAAAAACATTCAGTACTTC
abundance: .; d_gene: TRBD1; j_gene: TRBJ1-6; v_gene: TRBV20-1; CDR3aa: CSARAYLRSRQGQNSPLHF; CDR3nt: TGCAGTGCTAGAGCCTATCTAAGAAGTCGACAGGGACAAAATTCACCCCTCCACTTT
abundance: .; d_gene: .; j_gene: TRBJ1-2; v_gene: TRBV29-1; CDR3aa: CSVERGDGYTF; CDR3nt: TGCAGCGTTGAACGAGGAGATGGCTACACCTTC
abundance: once; d_gene: .; j_gene: TRBJ2-7; v_gene: TRBV12-3/TRBV12-4; CDR3aa: CTSSLASSYEQYF; CDR3nt: TGTACCAGCAGTCTAGCGAGCTCCTACGAGCAGTACTTC
abundance: many; d_gene: .; j_gene: TRBJ2-7; v_gene: TRBV27; CDR3aa: CASGFEQYF; CDR3nt: TGTGCCAGCGGATTCGAGCAGTACTTC
abundance: few; d_gene: .; j_gene: TRBJ2-7; v_gene: TRBV21-1; CDR3aa: CASSKIPPDRAYEQYF; CDR3nt: TGTGCCAGCAGCAAGATTCCCCCGGACAGAGCCTACGAGCAGTACTTC
abundance: .; d_gene: .; j_gene: TRBJ2-3; v_gene: TRBV20-1; CDR3aa: CSARLGTSTDTQYF; CDR3nt: TGCAGTGCTAGACTGGGGACTAGCACAGATACGCAGTATTTT
abundance: few; d_gene: .; j_gene: TRBJ2-4; v_gene: TRBV30; CDR3aa: CAWSLGGARNIQYF; CDR3nt: TGTGCCTGGAGTCTGGGGGGGGCCCGGAACATTCAGTACTTC
abundance: .; d_gene: TRBD1; j_gene: TRBJ2-5; v_gene: TRBV29-1; CDR3aa: CSAETGPQETQYF; CDR3nt: TGCAGCGCAGAGACAGGGCCACAAGAGACCCAGTACTTC
abundance: .; d_gene: TRBD1; j_gene: TRBJ1-1; v_gene: TRBV6-2/TRBV6-3; CDR3aa: CASTTTGGRTEAFF; CDR3nt: TGTGCCAGCACCACGACAGGGGGAAGGACTGAAGCTTTCTTT
abundance: .; d_gene: TRBD1; j_gene: TRBJ1-1; v_gene: TRBV27; CDR3aa: CASRTGGGNTEAFF; CDR3nt: TGTGCCAGCAGAACAGGGGGCGGGAACACTGAAGCTTTCTTT
abundance: many; d_gene: .; j_gene: TRBJ2-7; v_gene: TRBV29-1; CDR3aa: CSVGFGQLSVNEQYF; CDR3nt: TGCAGCGTTGGGTTCGGGCAGTTGTCAGTCAACGAGCAGTACTTC